The present T cell receptor beta chain was sequenced within a study of cytomegalovirus exposure and HLA in healthy donors. General study results and limits: The authors enumerated roughly 160 TCR beta chains as linked to cytomegalovirus. Reports showed the classifier diagnosing cytomegalovirus status with high specificity and sensitivity. CMV serostatus was the only immune exposure information that was available.

With regard to this clone: Antigen specificity is unknown.

The PCR made use of 60 Vbeta and 13 Jbeta primers. Only in-frame clones appear in the TCRdb table, and some are missing; sequencing was by immunoSEQ multiplex PCR. The ten top clones account for approximately 4.2%, within a sample of around 84,000 clones. The sequence was collected from a man aged 25 to 40 in good health and CMV-seronegative. Sequenced material: PBMCs.

The CDR3 DNA is TGTGCCAGCAGTCCCGGGACAGGGGGCATCGATGAGCAGTTCTTC. It yields the protein CASSPGTGGIDEQFF. The gene calls are TRBV6-5 and TRBJ2-1, with 12 bases aligning to TRBD1. CDR3 size: 15 residues. The germline V gene has CDR1 MNHEY and CDR2 SVGAGI. Trimming took 5 bases from V and 8 from J; bases not matched to a gene: 7.